These 3 T cell receptor beta chains came from one sample sequenced in a study of blood T cell repertoires in COVID-19. TCRdb's table, derived via immunoSEQ multiplex PCR, lists solely in-frame clones and lacks some. This table holds 150,000 to 200,000 clones, 80% to 90% found once. The sample consisted of peripheral blood. The receptors shown here come from a man aged 55-75 years with acute or convalescent COVID-19.

This chain uses TRBV18 with TRBJ2-5; 8 bases fit TRBD2. V lost 5 bases, J lost 6 bases, and 5 bases stayed unmatched. CDR1 and CDR2 from the germline V gene are KGHSH and LQKENI. The CDR3 is 13 residues long. This chain's CDR3 is CASSNGGDQTQYF. In DNA, the CDR3 is TGTGCCAGCTCAAACGGGGGGGACCAGACCCAGTACTTC.

In DNA form, the CDR3 reads TGCAGCGTTGATGGCGGGGCCAACGTCCTGACTTTC. This gives the protein CSVDGGANVLTF. The gene calls are TRBV29-1 and TRBJ2-6, with no clear D. Germline CDR1 SQVTM, CDR2 ANQGSEA. This CDR3 has 12 amino acids. Trimming stripped 3 bases from V and 4 bases from J, with 4 bases between.

This chain uses TRBV28 with TRBJ1-3; maybe TRBD1 (6 bases). The CDR3 totals 16 residues. Germline-derived CDR1 and CDR2 are MDHEN and SYDVKM. Trimming left V 5 bases short and J 0 bases short, with 14 bases between. CDR3 in amino acids: CASSLRQALSGNTIYF. CDR3 nucleotides: TGTGCCAGCAGTCTGCGACAGGCCCTCTCTGGAAACACCATATATTTT.